The 25 T cell receptor beta chains presented below share a single source sample, sequenced in a study of T-cell memory formation after mild COVID-19. TCRdb used MiXCR to reprocess the 5' RACE reads, holding one entry per CDR3 protein. The sample has some 160,000 distinct CDR3 sequences, 10% to 15% seen once. Sequencing was carried out using PBMCs or a T cell subset sorted from them (not recorded which). These receptors were collected from a man aged 18 to 30 who had mild COVID-19 (a few samples of this study predate the infection). Cell type and time point are not known.

In its sample, this clonotype was seen a few times. This chain uses TRBV20-1 with TRBJ2-7; 9 nucleotides line up with TRBD1. The CDR3 has 13 amino acids. Trimming at V came to 7 bases and at J to 3 bases, leaving 7 bases not matched to a gene. Germline CDR1 DFQATT, CDR2 SNEGSKA (reference sequence). The DNA of the CDR3 is TGCAGTGTTCCGGGACAGGGTGGCTACGAGCAGTACGTC. It encodes CSVPGQGGYEQYV.

In its sample, this clonotype was seen a few times. The V gene is TRBV28, the J gene TRBJ2-4; weak D call: TRBD2 (6 bases). Germline V gene data show CDR1 as MDHEN and CDR2 as SYDVKM. This CDR3 comprises 16 residues. The V and J ends lost 2 bases and 0 bases respectively, with 11 bases between them. The CDR3 DNA sequence: TGTGCCAGCAGTTTAAGGGGAGGCTTAGCCAAAAACATTCAGTACTTC. This gives the protein CASSLRGGLAKNIQYF.

This clonotype appeared a few times. The V and J genes are TRBV28 and TRBJ2-1; 10 bases map to TRBD2. The trim removed 3 bases at V and 1 base at J, leaving 9 bases unmatched. This CDR3 is built from 18 residues. The germline V gene has CDR1 MDHEN and CDR2 SYDVKM. This CDR3 reads CASSLGGTSGESYNEQFF. The CDR3 DNA reads TGTGCCAGCAGTTTGGGGGGTACTAGCGGGGAATCCTACAATGAGCAGTTCTTC.

The chain uses TRBV11-2 and TRBJ2-3; either TRBD1 or TRBD2 may fit D (5 bases each). The CDR3 runs 14 residues. The V and J ends lost 2 bases and 6 bases respectively, with 12 bases between them. CDR1 and CDR2 (germline): SGHAT, FQNNGV. CDR3: CASSLTGAGDTQYF. DNA for the CDR3: TGTGCCAGCAGCTTAACCGGGGCCGGGGATACGCAGTATTTT. Full variable domain (missing parts from reference TRBV11-2 and TRBJ2-3): EAGVAQSPRYKIIEKRQSVAFWCNPISGHATLYWYQQILGQGPKLLIQFQNNGVVDDSQLPKDRFSAERLKGVDSTLKIQPAKLEDSAVYLCASSLTGAGDTQYFGPGTRLTVL.

This clonotype was counted many times. This chain connects TRBV18 to TRBJ2-3; D call uncertain. There are 14 residues in the CDR3. CDR1 is KGHSH and CDR2 is LQKENI in the germline V gene. The V end lost 1 base, the J end lost 0 bases, and 5 bases lay between the germline ends. The DNA of the CDR3 is TGTGCCAGCTCACCACAGGTCAGCACAGATACGCAGTATTTT. It is translated as CASSPQVSTDTQYF. The variable domain in full, completed from reference TRBV18 and TRBJ2-3, reads NAGVMQNPRHLVRRRGQEARLRCSPMKGHSHVYWYRQLPEEGLKFMVYLQKENIIDESGMPKERFSAEFPKEGPSILRIQQVVRGDSAAYFCASSPQVSTDTQYFGPGTRLTVL.

This clonotype was counted many times. The chain joins TRBV25-1 to TRBJ1-2; 8 bases map to TRBD1. Germline loops: CDR1 MGHDK, CDR2 SYGVNS. V lost 7 bases and J lost 8; bases outside the gene matches: 6. The CDR3 has 12 amino acids. The CDR3 region has the DNA TGTGCCAGCATGGACAGGGCGGACGGCTACACCTTC. It is translated as CASMDRADGYTF.

This clonotype occurred a few times. The V call is TRBV20-1, the J call TRBJ2-7, with a possible D match to TRBD2 (7 bases). Germline V CDR1 and CDR2: DFQATT, SNEGSKA (reference sequence). The CDR3 covers 15 residues. V was clipped by 5 bases and J by 4 bases, with 21 bases between them. The DNA for the CDR3 is TGCAGTGCTGGCAAGGACTCGGGGGGCGTTTACGAGCAGTACTTC. Protein sequence: CSAGKDSGGVYEQYF.

This chain connects TRBV20-1 to TRBJ2-7, with D perhaps assigned TRBD1 or TRBD2 (5 bases each). Per germline, CDR1 DFQATT and CDR2 SNEGSKA (reference sequence). Trimming took off 7 bases at V and 2 bases at J, with 15 bases between the two ends. There are 13 residues in the CDR3. This CDR3 reads CSVAGTPTYEQYF. The CDR3, as DNA: TGCAGTGTAGCCGGGACCCCAACCTACGAGCAGTACTTC.

There are a few counts of this clonotype. The rearrangement links TRBV6-6 to TRBJ2-7; D gene ambiguous. Germline V gives CDR1 MNHNY, CDR2 SVGAGI (reference sequence). The CDR3 runs 13 residues. V was trimmed by 8 bases and J by 2 bases, leaving 13 bases between them. CDR3 nucleotides: TGTGCCAGCTCCAACCCCGTCCCCTACGAGCAGTACGTC. Residues: CASSNPVPYEQYV.

This clonotype was observed a handful of times. The chain couples TRBV7-8 to TRBJ1-6, with a possible D match to TRBD1 (5 bases). Trimming shortened V by 3 bases and J by 5 bases, and 11 bases separated the two germline ends. The CDR3 spans 15 residues. Looked up from germline, CDR1 is SGHVS and CDR2 is FQNEAQ. This CDR3 reads CASSFGRDHNSPLHF. DNA of the CDR3: TGTGCCAGCAGCTTCGGCAGGGATCATAATTCACCCCTCCACTTT.

There are many counts of this clonotype. The germline gene is not matched at one end of the junction; a read error may be the cause. This chain uses TRBV5-1 with TRBJ2-1; D perhaps matches TRBD2 (5 bases). The CDR3 length is 15 residues. The germline CDR1 and CDR2 sequences are SGHRS and YFSETQ. The CDR3 DNA follows: TGCGCCAGCAGGTTGGTGGGGAGCTCCTACAATGAGCAGTTCTTC. Residues: CASRLVGSSYNEQFF. Together with reference TRBV5-1 and TRBJ2-1, the CDR3 gives the full variable domain: KAGVTQTPRYLIKTRGQQVTLSCSPISGHRSVSWYQQTPGQGLQFLFEYFSETQRNKGNFPGRFSGRQFSNSRSEMNVSTLELGDSALYLCASRLVGSSYNEQFFGPGTRLTVL.

The V call is TRBV7-2, the J call TRBJ2-1, with D perhaps matching TRBD2 (5 bases). Germline V gene data show CDR1 as SGHTA and CDR2 as FQGNSA. V was pared by 1 base and J by 9 bases, with 13 bases between. This CDR3 has 14 residues. CDR3 sequence (DNA): TGTGCCAGCAGCTTAGTATCGGGGTCCCCTGAGCAGTTCTTC. Translated, it gives CASSLVSGSPEQFF.

This clonotype was detected only a few times. The chain has TRBV24-1 and TRBJ2-5; no clear D. V lost 9 bases, J lost 0 bases, and 10 bases lay in between. Germline CDR1 KGHDR, CDR2 SFDVKD. The CDR3 runs to 13 residues. The CDR3, as DNA: TGTGCCACCGCGACGAGACACCAAGAGACCCAGTACTTC. Translated, it gives CATATRHQETQYF.

This clonotype was counted between two and nine times. This chain links TRBV14 with TRBJ2-7; D might be TRBD1 (6 bases). V was cut by 2 bases and J by 9 bases, with 11 bases left in between. Germline CDR1 and CDR2: SGHDN and FVKESK. This CDR3 is built from 12 residues. In DNA, the CDR3 is TGTGCCAGCAGCCAAAGTTCAGGGGTGCAGTACTTC. Amino acids: CASSQSSGVQYF. The full variable domain, completed using reference TRBV14 and TRBJ2-7, is EAGVTQFPSHSVIEKGQTVTLRCDPISGHDNLYWYRRVMGKEIKFLLHFVKESKQDESGMPNNRFLAERTGGTYSTLKVQPAELEDSGVYFCASSQSSGVQYFGPGTRLTVT.

The chain combines TRBV12-5 with TRBJ2-1, with D hard to call. The CDR3 totals 13 residues. CDR1 is LGHNT, CDR2 FRNRAP, per germline. The V and J ends lost 6 bases and 4 bases respectively, with 10 bases between them. DNA for the CDR3: TGTGCTAGTGGCCTTCGAGGATACAATGAGCAGTTCTTC. Its protein is CASGLRGYNEQFF.

J is TRBJ2-3 and V is TRBV5-1; no clear D. Germline CDR1 is SGHRS and CDR2 is YFSETQ. The CDR3 totals 16 residues. V was pared by 4 bases and J by 0 bases, with 15 bases between. The CDR3 DNA reads as TGCGCCAGCAGCGGTGGGTCCTACTCCAGCACAGATACGCAGTATTTT. This encodes CASSGGSYSSTDTQYF.

V is TRBV2 and J is TRBJ2-2, with 8 bases identical to TRBD1. Germline V CDR1 and CDR2: SNHLY, FYNNEI. After removal of 6 bases from V and 2 bases from J, the junction contained 5 bases not matched to a gene. The CDR3 is 15 amino acids. The CDR3 sequence: CASSRDRRNTGELFF. In DNA form, the CDR3 reads TGTGCCAGCAGCCGGGACAGGAGAAACACCGGGGAGCTGTTTTTT.

This clonotype was detected a few times. V gene TRBV25-1 combines with J gene TRBJ1-1; D remains ambiguous. Germline CDR1 MGHDK, CDR2 SYGVNS. The CDR3 is made up of 13 amino acids. V was clipped by 9 bases and J by 5 bases, with 16 bases between them. Written as DNA, the CDR3 is TGTGCCAGTTCCGCGGGGTCTGGGACTGAAGCTTTCTTT. Translating it yields CASSAGSGTEAFF.

This clonotype was picked up many times. The chain is built from TRBV21-1 and TRBJ2-7; the table's TRBD2 call for D was not verified on the DNA. TRBV21-1 is a pseudogene. The CDR3 spans 8 residues. The CDR3 here is CASSGPYV. The DNA of the CDR3 is TGTGCCAGCAGCGGGCCATACGTC.

This clonotype was observed many times. The chain carries TRBV7-2 and TRBJ2-7; no clear D gene. Germline lookup yields CDR1 SGHTA and CDR2 FQGNSA. V shed 3 bases and J shed 3 bases, with 6 bases lying between them. This CDR3 has 12 amino acids. CDR3 sequence (DNA): TGTGCCAGCAGCTTCGGTCGCTACGAGCAGTACTTC. It encodes CASSFGRYEQYF.

The chain combines TRBV18 with TRBJ2-5; D is possibly TRBD1 or TRBD2 (5 bases each). Germline CDR1 and CDR2: KGHSH and LQKENI. The CDR3 is 14 residues long. V was trimmed by 5 bases and J by 8 bases, leaving 18 bases between them. CDR3 nucleotides: TGTGCCAGCTCATTACCGGGACCTAAGGAAACCCAGTACTTC. As protein: CASSLPGPKETQYF.

This chain joins TRBV29-1 and TRBJ2-7, with a weak D call TRBD1 (6 bases). The length of the CDR3 is 13 residues. V shed 6 bases and J shed 5 bases, with 17 bases lying between them. CDR1 is SQVTM and CDR2 is ANQGSEA in the germline V gene. The CDR3 DNA follows: TGCAGCGTGGTTGGTGGACAGCCCCACGAGCAGTACGTC. Encoded protein: CSVVGGQPHEQYV.

This clonotype was detected only a few times. This chain uses TRBV5-1 with TRBJ1-1, with D maybe TRBD1 (5 bases). Trimming left V 4 bases short and J 0 bases short, with 10 bases between. CDR3 length: 14 residues. Germline V CDR1 and CDR2: SGHRS, YFSETQ. CDR3: CASSHQGVNTEAFF. The CDR3 DNA follows: TGCGCCAGCAGCCACCAGGGAGTGAACACTGAAGCTTTCTTT.

This clonotype was observed a handful of times. The chain carries TRBV5-1 and TRBJ2-3; TRBD1 is a possible D gene (6 bases). Germline values: CDR1 SGHRS, CDR2 YFSETQ. The CDR3 spans 18 residues. V was trimmed by 0 bases and J by 1 base, leaving 18 bases between them. The CDR3 loop is CASSLGGLGAPGTDTQYF. The CDR3 nucleotides read TGCGCCAGCAGCTTGGGGGGGCTTGGAGCGCCCGGCACAGATACGCAGTATTTT.

The sample holds a few counts of this clonotype. DNA for the CDR3: TGTGCCAGCAGCCGACAGGGGTCGGGGGAGACCCAGTACTTC. It yields the protein CASSRQGSGETQYF. The V call is TRBV5-4, the J call TRBJ2-5; 8 positions agree with TRBD1. CDR1 and CDR2 from the germline V gene are SGHNT and YYREEE (reference sequence). With 4 bases clipped from V and 5 bases from J, the junction kept 7 bases outside the gene matches. This CDR3 comprises 14 residues.